This T cell receptor beta chain derives from a study of post-analysis software for immune sequencing data. Study summary: Some patients lacked subtype; others had relapsing-remitting, secondary progressive or progressive-relapsing disease.

On this clonotype itself: As yet, its antigen is unknown.

Prepared TCR beta cDNA libraries contained unique molecular identifiers. T cells numbering roughly 0.95 to 11 million gave rise to around 460,000 cDNA molecules. TCRdb reprocessed the PCR reads with MiXCR, giving one entry per CDR3 protein. This sample carries about 820,000 distinct CDR3 sequences, approximately 53% of them seen once, and the ten largest clones take 4.6%. Findings and limits, study-wide: Same-batch samples co-clustered strongly by F measure. Multiple sclerosis patients had significantly lower normalized Chao1 diversity than controls. In patients, TRBV5-6, TRBV5-1 and TRBV20-1 belonged to roughly 5 TRBV segments found more frequently than in controls.

Between the trimmed V and J ends, which lost 1 base and 0 bases, there was a span of 8 bases. The CDR3 spans 16 residues. In germline, CDR1 is SGHKS, CDR2 YYEKEE (reference sequence). This TCR derives from a girl aged 5 to 17 with multiple sclerosis. Material for sequencing was blood. The chain carries TRBV5-5 and TRBJ2-6, with D uncertain. The CDR3: CASSLKDFSGANVLTF. The DNA for the CDR3 is TGTGCCAGCAGCTTGAAGGATTTCTCTGGGGCCAACGTCCTGACTTTC.